Listed below are T cell receptor beta chains from one sample, sequenced in a study of blood T cell repertoires in COVID-19. Repertoires were generated with immunoSEQ multiplex PCR, while TCRdb's copy carries only in-frame clones and drops some. In the table there are around 270,000 clones, approximately 90% of which are singletons. What was sequenced was peripheral blood. The receptors were gathered from a man aged 35-49 years with acute or convalescent COVID-19. The CDR3 runs from the conserved cysteine through the conserved F or W. A D gene is named only where the DNA matches it firmly. Clone size is given for some rows only: seen once, a few or many times, or a class if the clone is expanded.

cdr3_aa,cdr3_nt,d_call,clone_size,v_call,j_call
CATTGRGEQYF,TGTGCCACTACGGGGAGGGGAGAGCAGTACTTC,TRBD2,.,TRBV19,TRBJ2-7
CASSSRVLRPGGYTF,TGTGCCAGCAGCTCCCGAGTTCTAAGACCAGGGGGCTACACCTTC,.,.,TRBV5-6,TRBJ1-2
CASSPDTVFSYNSPLHF,TGTGCCAGCAGCCCGGACACAGTTTTCTCCTATAATTCACCCCTCCACTTT,.,.,TRBV11-2,TRBJ1-6
CSSSTSSCF,TGCAGTTCATCGACTTCCAGCTGCTTC,.,.,TRBV20-1,TRBJ2-7
CASKMRGLAGGRNYNEQFF,TGTGCCAGCAAGATGAGGGGACTAGCGGGGGGGCGGAACTACAATGAGCAGTTCTTC,TRBD2,.,TRBV27,TRBJ2-1
CASSFTPGTYNSPLHF,TGTGCCAGCAGCTTTACCCCGGGGACCTATAATTCACCCCTCCACTTT,.,once,TRBV5-4,TRBJ1-6
CASSQVPLRVPPYEQYF,TGTGCCAGCAGCCAAGTACCTCTCAGGGTTCCTCCCTACGAGCAGTACTTC,.,.,TRBV3-1/TRBV3-2,TRBJ2-7
CASSVLGPGSNTEAFF,TGTGCCAGCAGCGTATTGGGTCCGGGGAGCAACACTGAAGCTTTCTTT,.,.,TRBV9,TRBJ1-1
CSVPAGGRTYNEQFF,TGCAGCGTTCCAGCGGGGGGCAGAACCTACAATGAGCAGTTCTTC,TRBD2,.,TRBV29-1,TRBJ2-1
CASGLVRTLSSYNEQFF,TGTGCTAGTGGTTTGGTACGGACTCTTAGCTCCTACAATGAGCAGTTCTTC,.,.,TRBV12-5,TRBJ2-1
CASSLGRGPHTDTQYF,TGTGCCAGCAGCTTAGGGCGGGGGCCTCACACAGATACGCAGTATTTT,.,.,TRBV13,TRBJ2-3
CASSRTGEGGYGYTF,TGTGCCAGCAGTAGGACAGGGGAAGGAGGCTATGGCTACACCTTC,TRBD1,.,TRBV9,TRBJ1-2
CAIKDPGERSTEAFF,TGTGCCATCAAGGATCCGGGGGAGCGAAGCACTGAAGCTTTCTTT,.,.,TRBV10-3,TRBJ1-1
CASSPSSGELFF,TGTGCCAGCTCACCCTCTTCCGGGGAGCTGTTTTTT,.,.,TRBV18,TRBJ2-2